A selection of T cell receptor beta chains follows, all from one sample in a study of OX40 agonist ivuxolimab in advanced cancers. The method was immunoSEQ multiplex PCR; TCRdb's version includes in-frame clones alone and lacks a portion of them. The sample holds tens of thousands of clones, roughly nine tenths seen once. This specimen consisted of CD4+ or CD8+ T cells sorted from blood, obtained in a trial of the OX40 agonist ivuxolimab. The receptors come from an adult with an advanced solid tumor such as melanoma, head and neck, liver or kidney cancer. Each CDR3 is given with its conserved first and last residue. A D gene is named only where the DNA matches it firmly. The size entry is marked missing in some rows and otherwise reads once, few, many or a size class.

J gene | D gene | clone size | V gene | CDR3 protein | CDR3 DNA
TRBJ1-5 | NA | NA | TRBV15 | CATSRDDETQPQHF | TGTGCCACCAGCAGAGATGACGAAACTCAGCCCCAGCATTTT
TRBJ1-2 | TRBD1 | few | TRBV27 | CASSPRAGTGVSYGYTF | TGTGCCAGCAGTCCCCGAGCAGGGACAGGGGTTTCATATGGCTACACCTTC
TRBJ1-1 | NA | NA | TRBV5-5 | CASSLFRNTEAFF | TGTGCCAGCAGCTTGTTCCGGAACACTGAAGCTTTCTTT
TRBJ1-1 | NA | NA | TRBV7-9 | CASSLAGDDTEAFF | TGTGCCAGCAGCTTAGCGGGCGACGACACTGAAGCTTTCTTT
TRBJ2-3 | TRBD1 | NA | TRBV14 | CASSQGQGANTQYF | TGTGCCAGCAGCCAAGGCCAGGGGGCCAATACGCAGTATTTT
TRBJ2-7 | TRBD2 | NA | TRBV4-2 | CASSPTSGDSYEQYF | TGTGCCAGCAGCCCTACTAGCGGGGATTCCTACGAGCAGTACTTC
TRBJ2-4 | TRBD1 | NA | TRBV28 | CASSLQGAKNIQYF | TGTGCCAGCAGTTTACAGGGGGCGAAAAACATTCAGTACTTC
TRBJ2-7 | NA | NA | TRBV6-5 | CATQRHSHYEQYF | TGTGCCACCCAACGGCACAGCCACTACGAGCAGTACTTC
TRBJ1-1 | NA | NA | TRBV19 | CASSLGVTNTEAFF | TGTGCCAGTAGTTTAGGGGTGACGAACACTGAAGCTTTCTTT
TRBJ2-3 | NA | NA | TRBV6-6 | CASSSVRGTDTQYF | TGTGCCAGCAGTTCTGTCCGCGGCACAGATACGCAGTATTTT
TRBJ2-1 | TRBD1 | once | TRBV7-3 | CASSLQGVRHNEQFF | TGTGCCAGCAGCCTGCAGGGGGTCCGGCACAATGAGCAGTTCTTC
TRBJ2-7 | NA | NA | TRBV27 | CASSLRTDVSYEQYF | TGTGCCAGCAGTTTAAGGACAGATGTTTCCTACGAGCAGTACTTC
TRBJ1-5 | NA | NA | TRBV4-3 | CASSQGGGSQPQHF | TGCGCCAGCAGCCAAGGGGGTGGCTCGCAGCCCCAGCATTTT
TRBJ2-7 | NA | NA | TRBV6-6 | CASSWVRGSSYEQYF | TGTGCCAGCAGTTGGGTACGGGGTAGCTCCTACGAGCAGTACTTC
TRBJ1-4 | NA | NA | TRBV5-1 | CASSRVGETNEKLFF | TGCGCCAGCAGCCGAGTCGGGGAAACTAATGAAAAACTGTTTTTT
TRBJ2-5 | TRBD2 | NA | TRBV27 | CASRGSGRGVETQYF | TGTGCCAGCAGAGGGAGCGGGAGAGGGGTGGAGACCCAGTACTTC
TRBJ2-1 | NA | NA | TRBV7-2 | CASSPQSSYNEQFF | TGTGCCAGCAGCCCGCAAAGCTCCTACAATGAGCAGTTCTTC
TRBJ2-5 | TRBD2 | NA | TRBV4-3 | CASSQERELEQYF | TGCGCCAGCAGCCAGGAGCGGGAGCTGGAGCAGTACTTC
TRBJ1-3 | TRBD1 | NA | TRBV13 | CASSLTGENTIYF | TGTGCCAGCAGCTTAACAGGGGAAAACACCATATATTTT
TRBJ2-7 | TRBD1 | NA | TRBV9 | CASSAGTGSTGEQYF | TGTGCCAGCAGCGCAGGGACAGGGAGTACTGGCGAGCAGTACTTC
TRBJ2-3 | TRBD2 | NA | TRBV18 | CASSPLSSGITDTQYF | TGTGCCAGCTCACCCCTAAGTAGCGGGATTACAGATACGCAGTATTTT
TRBJ2-1 | TRBD2 | NA | TRBV5-1 | CASSLPSGSYNEQFF | TGCGCCAGCAGCCTTCCTAGCGGCTCCTACAATGAGCAGTTCTTC